The rows below give T cell receptor beta chains drawn from one sample of a study of blood T cell repertoires in COVID-19. TCRdb's table, derived via immunoSEQ multiplex PCR, lists solely in-frame clones and lacks some. Among approximately 240,000 clones, approximately 80% were seen once, and the ten largest hold roughly 5.3%. Sample: peripheral blood. These receptors were obtained from an older woman who had recovered from COVID-19. The CDR3 runs from the conserved cysteine through the conserved F or W. The D gene is left open where the match is weak. Not every row has a clone size; where given, it reads once, few, many or a size class.

TRBV5-6,.,.,TRBJ2-3,CASSSLQGFADTQYF,TGTGCCAGCAGTTCTCTGCAGGGGTTTGCAGATACGCAGTATTTT
TRBV9,.,TRBD1,TRBJ1-2,CASSPRQGPNYGYTF,TGTGCCAGCAGCCCGCGACAGGGCCCTAACTATGGCTACACCTTC
TRBV5-6,.,TRBD1,TRBJ1-1,CASSSRDRGPEAFF,TGTGCCAGCAGCTCGCGGGACAGGGGACCTGAAGCTTTCTTT
TRBV5-1,.,.,TRBJ1-5,CASSLGASNQPQHF,TGCGCCAGCAGCTTGGGGGCCAGCAATCAGCCCCAGCATTTT
TRBV6-5,.,.,TRBJ1-1,CASTLGGNTEAFF,TGTGCCAGCACCCTCGGAGGGAACACTGAAGCTTTCTTT
TRBV4-1,.,.,TRBJ1-4,CASSQVGGIEKLFF,TGCGCCAGCAGCCAAGTAGGGGGTATTGAAAAACTGTTTTTT
TRBV30,.,.,TRBJ2-7,CAWSVGTSFRGEQYF,TGTGCCTGGAGCGTCGGGACTTCTTTTAGGGGTGAGCAGTACTTC
TRBV5-4,.,TRBD2,TRBJ2-3,CASSPAGGPQDTQYF,TGTGCCAGCAGCCCCGCGGGGGGGCCCCAAGATACGCAGTATTTT
TRBV10-3,.,TRBD2,TRBJ2-1,CAISGGAGAASSYNEQFF,TGTGCCATCAGTGGTGGAGCGGGGGCCGCCAGCTCCTACAATGAGCAGTTCTTC
TRBV5-1,.,.,TRBJ2-5,CASSLLGGTLGETQYF,TGCGCCAGCAGCCTGCTTGGGGGGACTCTGGGGGAGACCCAGTACTTC
TRBV18,once,TRBD1,TRBJ1-5,CASSPPDRAGQPQHF,TGTGCCAGCTCACCACCAGACAGGGCAGGGCAGCCCCAGCATTTT
TRBV7-9,once,.,TRBJ1-2,CASSASTGMDYGYTF,TGTGCCAGCAGCGCCTCAACAGGGATGGACTATGGCTACACCTTC
TRBV2,.,TRBD1,TRBJ1-4,CASKPGQNNEKLFF,TGTGCCAGCAAGCCGGGACAGAATAATGAAAAACTGTTTTTT
TRBV12-5,few,.,TRBJ2-3,CASGFPNSRDILSTDTQYF,TGTGCTAGTGGTTTCCCAAATAGCCGGGACATCCTTAGCACAGATACGCAGTATTTT
TRBV19,.,TRBD2,TRBJ2-5,CASSAPGLAGEETQYF,TGTGCCAGTAGTGCCCCCGGACTAGCGGGGGAAGAGACCCAGTACTTC
TRBV12-3/TRBV12-4,.,.,TRBJ1-1,CASKELFNTEAFF,TGTGCCAGCAAGGAGCTTTTCAACACTGAAGCTTTCTTT
TRBV7-3,.,TRBD2,TRBJ2-5,CASSSAGGGETQYF,TGTGCCAGCAGCTCCGCGGGCGGGGGAGAGACCCAGTACTTC
TRBV18,.,.,TRBJ1-1,CASSPEAGFSSTEAFF,TGTGCCAGCTCACCAGAAGCAGGATTTTCGAGCACTGAAGCTTTCTTT
TRBV5-1,.,TRBD2,TRBJ2-5,CASSLSYDVAGFQETQYF,TGCGCCAGCAGCCTCAGCTATGATGTAGCGGGATTCCAAGAGACCCAGTACTTC